This entry lists 17 T cell receptor beta chains sequenced from one sample in a study of blood T cell repertoires in COVID-19. The data were produced by immunoSEQ multiplex PCR, yet TCRdb's version contains in-frame clones alone and is incomplete. This table has about 310,000 clones, 87% appearing once. The sample taken for sequencing was peripheral blood. These receptors originate from a woman in her forties or fifties who had recovered from COVID-19.

Notes on this clone: This sample also contains other DNA sequences that code for the same CDR3. The rearrangement uses TRBV6-5 and TRBJ1-5, with 9 bases that match TRBD1. The CDR3 length is 15 residues. Per germline, CDR1 MNHEY and CDR2 SVGAGI. V lost 0 bases, J lost 4 bases, and 1 base stayed unmatched. The CDR3 spells CASSYSGTGNQPQHF. For the CDR3, the DNA is TGTGCCAGCAGTTACTCAGGGACAGGGAATCAGCCCCAGCATTTT.

V is TRBV9 and J is TRBJ1-2; D may be TRBD1 (5 bases). Germline CDR1 and CDR2: SGDLS and YYNGEE. This CDR3 is 14 amino acids long. V was pared by 0 bases and J by 3 bases, with 9 bases between. The CDR3 sequence is CASSVGIQDYGYTF. CDR3 coding DNA: TGTGCCAGCAGCGTAGGGATACAGGACTATGGCTACACCTTC.

The chain has TRBV3-1 (or the pseudogene TRBV3-2) and TRBJ2-5; 9 bases agree with TRBD2. Trimming took 4 bases from V and 7 from J; bases not matched to a gene: 10. The CDR3 covers 15 residues. Germline CDR1 LGHDT, CDR2 YNNKEL (reference sequence). In nucleotides, the CDR3 is TGTGCCAGCAGCCGTACCCTAGCGGGGACGGTGACCCAGTACTTC. Translating gives CASSRTLAGTVTQYF.

V and J are TRBV7-3 and TRBJ2-1; TRBD2 is a possible D gene (6 bases). The germline gives CDR1 SGHTA, CDR2 FQGTGA. The CDR3 contains 15 residues. The V gene lost 3 bases and the J gene lost 0 bases, with 9 bases spanning the gap. For the CDR3, the DNA is TGTGCCAGCAGCTTGGACGGGAGCTCCTACAATGAGCAGTTCTTC. Protein sequence: CASSLDGSSYNEQFF.

The chain uses TRBV7-2 and TRBJ1-5, with TRBD1 as a possible D gene (5 bases). This CDR3 has 13 amino acids. Trimming shortened V by 5 bases and J by 4 bases, and 9 bases separated the two germline ends. The V gene's germline CDR1 is SGHTA and CDR2 FQGNSA. In nucleotides, the CDR3 is TGTGCCAGCAGCCGGGACTATAATCAGCCCCAGCATTTT. This encodes CASSRDYNQPQHF.

This clone was found once. This chain connects TRBV9 to TRBJ2-6; D is possibly TRBD1 (6 bases). The germline V gene has CDR1 SGDLS and CDR2 YYNGEE. Trimming removed 1 base at V and 0 bases at J, with 14 bases between. The CDR3 totals 18 residues. CDR3 in amino acids: CASSVSDRPSSGANVLTF. The CDR3 DNA reads TGTGCCAGCAGCGTAAGCGACAGGCCAAGCTCTGGGGCCAACGTCCTGACTTTC.

The chain recombines TRBV2 with TRBJ2-7, with 7 bases fitting TRBD1. There are 11 residues in the CDR3. Germline values: CDR1 SNHLY, CDR2 FYNNEI. V lost 7 bases, J lost 3 bases, and 0 bases stayed unmatched. The CDR3 reads CASTGGYEQYF. In DNA, the CDR3 is TGTGCCAGCACAGGGGGCTACGAGCAGTACTTC. Full variable domain (missing parts from reference TRBV2 and TRBJ2-7): EPEVTQTPSHQVTQMGQEVILRCVPISNHLYFYWYRQILGQKVEFLVSFYNNEISEKSEIFDDQFSVERPDGSNFTLKIRSTKLEDSAMYFCASTGGYEQYFGPGTRLTVT.

This clone was recorded only once. This rearrangement joins TRBV28 to TRBJ1-1, with 8 bases lining up with TRBD1. The V segment lost 6 bases and the J segment 1 base; nucleotides outside the gene matches: 7. The length of the CDR3 is 15 residues. Germline lookup yields CDR1 MDHEN and CDR2 SYDVKM. CDR3 nucleotide sequence: TGTGCCAGCAGCTCTACCGGGACAGGGAACACTGAAGCTTTCTTT. Translating it yields CASSSTGTGNTEAFF.

J is TRBJ1-1 and V is TRBV29-1; D may be TRBD1 (6 bases). The CDR3 is 13 residues long. The V end was cut by 7 bases, the J end by 11 bases, with 23 bases between. Germline values: CDR1 SQVTM, CDR2 ANQGSEA. The CDR3 sequence is CSAVRGGLSLAFF. The DNA of the CDR3 is TGCAGCGCAGTCCGGGGGGGGCTCTCTCTGGCTTTCTTT. The variable domain in full, completed from reference TRBV29-1 and TRBJ1-1, reads SAVISQKPSRDICQRGTSLTIQCQVDSQVTMMFWYRQQPGQSLTLIATANQGSEATYESGFVIDKFPISRPNLTFSTLTVSNMSPEDSSIYLCSAVRGGLSLAFFGQGTRLTVV.

The chain carries TRBV5-1 and TRBJ2-2; tentatively, D is TRBD1 (6 bases). Between the trimmed V and J ends, which lost 0 bases and 4 bases, there was a span of 10 bases. Germline V gene data show CDR1 as SGHRS and CDR2 as YFSETQ. The CDR3 is 15 amino acids. In DNA form, the CDR3 reads TGCGCCAGCAGCTTGGACAGGGTGGGCACCGGGGAGCTGTTTTTT. Translation gives CASSLDRVGTGELFF.

To note about this clone: The junction does not match germline at one end; this may be a read error. This chain connects TRBV20-1 to TRBJ2-2, with 10 bases that match TRBD2. The CDR3 runs 11 residues. Germline CDR1 is DFQATT and CDR2 is SNEGSKA (reference sequence). CDR3 amino acids: CSGRITGELFF. Here the CDR3 DNA reads TGTAGCGGGAGGATCACCGGGGAGCTGTTTTTT.

This clone turned up a few times. The CDR3 nucleotides are TGTGCCAGCAGAAAACCTAGCTCCCATGAGCAGTTCTTC. It encodes CASRKPSSHEQFF. The chain is built from TRBV12-3 or TRBV12-4 and TRBJ2-1; maybe TRBD2 (5 bases). V dropped 6 bases and J dropped 8 bases, with 14 bases sitting between them. CDR3 length equals 13 residues.

This rearrangement joins TRBV7-2 to TRBJ2-7, with D perhaps TRBD2 (6 bases). The CDR3 consists of 16 residues. Germline V lookup: CDR1 SGHTA, CDR2 FQGNSA. Trimming pared 5 bases from V and 2 bases from J, leaving 19 bases between. The CDR3 is CASSIKTGTPPYEQYF. The DNA for the CDR3 is TGTGCCAGCAGCATAAAGACCGGGACTCCCCCCTACGAGCAGTACTTC.

This clone occurred once. The V and J genes are TRBV9 and TRBJ2-2; D is unclear. Trimming cost V 1 base and J 0 bases, with 4 bases left between them. Germline CDR1 and CDR2: SGDLS and YYNGEE. The CDR3 is made up of 14 amino acids. Written as DNA, the CDR3 is TGTGCCAGCAGCGTACGTCCGAACACCGGGGAGCTGTTTTTT. The encoded protein is CASSVRPNTGELFF.

The chain employs TRBV7-2 and TRBJ2-1; no definite D call. This CDR3 spans 14 amino acids. The V end lost 10 bases, the J end lost 3 bases, and 16 bases lay between the germline ends. Germline values: CDR1 SGHTA, CDR2 FQGNSA. The CDR3 nucleotides are TGTGCCATGGCCAAGGAGCCTCTCTACAATGAGCAGTTCTTC. This sequence encodes CAMAKEPLYNEQFF.

This clone appeared once. The chain joins TRBV7-9 to TRBJ2-1; 11 bases align to TRBD2. The V gene end was trimmed by 5 bases and the J gene end by 9 bases; junction bases not matched to a gene: 6. From germline, CDR1 is SEHNR and CDR2 FQNEAQ (reference sequence). The CDR3 contains 14 residues. The DNA for the CDR3 is TGTGCCAGCAGCAGTAGCGGGGGGGCGGTTGAGCAGTTCTTC. This codes for CASSSSGGAVEQFF.

This chain connects TRBV2 to TRBJ1-1; the D is unclear. CDR3 size: 13 residues. The ends were cut back, 6 bases at V and 6 bases at J, with 14 bases in the middle. The germline V gene encodes CDR1 SNHLY and CDR2 FYNNEI. CDR3 in amino acids: CASRDEGWAEAFF. For the CDR3, the DNA is TGTGCCAGCAGAGACGAGGGTTGGGCTGAAGCTTTCTTT.